This TCR delta chain was documented in a study of gamma-delta T cells after stem cell transplantation. TCRdb used CATT to re-call clones from the RT-PCR reads. Among about 3,500 delta-chain clones listed, 12% were seen once. Sequenced material: gamma-delta T cells. This TCR was sampled from a human donor. It is not recorded whose cells these are; they may come from a transplant donor.

CDR3 sequence reads: CALGGIGACRSRGYGVDTDKLIF. Written as DNA, the CDR3 is TGTGCTCTTGGGGGTATAGGGGCTTGCAGAAGTCGGGGATACGGGGTCGACACCGATAAACTCATCTTT. This chain connects TRDV1 to TRDJ1; 9 positions match TRDD3. The J gene, absent from TCRdb, was called here by matching the DNA to germline. This CDR3 is built from 23 residues. V was clipped by 4 bases and J by 0 bases; unmatched bases: 27. Germline V gene sequence: CDR1 TSWWSYY, CDR2 QGS.